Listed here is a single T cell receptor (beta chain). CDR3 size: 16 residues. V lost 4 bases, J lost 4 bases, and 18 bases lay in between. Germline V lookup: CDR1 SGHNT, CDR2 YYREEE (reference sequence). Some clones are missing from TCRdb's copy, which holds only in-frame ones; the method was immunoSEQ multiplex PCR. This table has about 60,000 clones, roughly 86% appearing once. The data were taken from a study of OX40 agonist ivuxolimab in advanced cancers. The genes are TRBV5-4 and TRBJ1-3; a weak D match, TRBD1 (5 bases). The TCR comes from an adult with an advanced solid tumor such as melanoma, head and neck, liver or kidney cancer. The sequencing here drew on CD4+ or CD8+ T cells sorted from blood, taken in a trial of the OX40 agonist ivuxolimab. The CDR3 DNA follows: TGTGCCAGCAGCGTAGACGGGGGACTCGGGGGAAACACCATATATTTT. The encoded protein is CASSVDGGLGGNTIYF.